This T cell receptor beta chain stems from a study of CD8 T cells in Susac syndrome. Study-wide points: The number of individuals included in the study's TCR sequencing and HLA analysis was acknowledged as relatively small.

Concerning this clonotype itself: Its antigen is not identified.

Sequencing of TCR beta was undertaken in CD8+ and CD4+ T cells derived from blood. Both CD4+ and CD8+ T cells were negatively isolated, and TEMRA cells underwent FACS enrichment. RNA in amounts of roughly 0.5 to 1 ug was reverse transcribed with random hexamers. With immunoSEQ multiplex PCR, TCR beta CDR3 was amplified across 54 Vbeta and 13 Jbeta. TCRdb reprocessed the immunoSEQ multiplex PCR reads via MiXCR and lists one record per CDR3 protein. The sample includes hundreds of thousands of distinct CDR3 sequences, nearly 97% of them seen just once. Germline loops: CDR1 SQVTM, CDR2 ANQGSEA. This CDR3 comprises 14 residues. V was cut by 6 bases and J by 5 bases, with 16 bases left in between.

Sample: CD4+ T cells from PBMCs. This receptor was taken from a human donor with multiple sclerosis. The rearrangement joins TRBV29-1 to TRBJ1-4, with TRBD1 as a possible D gene (6 bases). The CDR3 spells CSVTQGRRNEKLFF. DNA for the CDR3: TGCAGCGTCACCCAGGGGAGGAGGAATGAAAAACTGTTTTTT.